This T cell receptor beta chain comes out of a study of cytomegalovirus exposure and HLA in healthy donors. Looking at the study overall: Unique TCRs from HLA-typed donors, around 79 million of them, were held in an early data release.

The CDR3 is 16 amino acids. The V end was cut by 3 bases, the J end by 4 bases, with 18 bases between. The germline V gene encodes CDR1 SGHTA and CDR2 FQGTGA. Both 60 Vbeta primers and 13 Jbeta primers went into the PCR. Authors' data handling: Later work found roughly 80 million unique TCR beta chains, with around 10 million shared. Generated by immunoSEQ multiplex PCR, the TCRdb table keeps only in-frame clones and is missing some. Clone size and the V and J calls come from that table; the DNA yielded D and trimming. Of 130,000 to 150,000 clones detected, approximately 80% appear once; the ten largest clones hold roughly 2.5%.

The sequence was collected from a boy aged 2 to 10 in good health and CMV-seronegative. V and J are TRBV7-3 and TRBJ1-1; tentatively, D is TRBD1 (6 bases). Sequencing was done on a sample of PBMCs. The CDR3 bases are TGTGCCAGCAGCTTGGGTTCAGGGGTAGGTGGCACTGAAGCTTTCTTT. As protein: CASSLGSGVGGTEAFF.